This T cell receptor beta chain was obtained from a study of cytomegalovirus exposure and HLA in healthy donors. The PCR was carried out with 60 Vbeta primers and 13 Jbeta primers. TCRdb keeps only in-frame clones here, not all; method: immunoSEQ multiplex PCR. The sample yields 200,000 to 300,000 clones, about 80% seen once. Sample: PBMCs. The sequence was obtained from a woman in her 40s in good health and CMV-seropositive.

In nucleotides, the CDR3 is TGTGCCTGGAGTGGACCGGATGGGGGGGCAGATACGCAGTATTTT. This sequence encodes CAWSGPDGGADTQYF. The chain combines TRBV30 with TRBJ2-3, with 7 bases matching TRBD2. This CDR3 contains 15 residues. Looked up from germline, CDR1 is GTSNPN and CDR2 is SVGIG (reference sequence). Losses at the gene ends were 1 base for V and 4 bases for J; bases not matched to a gene: 8.